The sequence of this T cell receptor beta chain was determined in a study of T-cell memory formation after mild COVID-19. Study-level findings and limits: Second-wave clones peaking on day 37 lacked confirmed SARS-CoV-2 specificity. The study found balanced CD4/CD8 in clones contracting day 15 to 85 and a CD4+ lean in later expanders.

Each CDR3 protein gets one entry after TCRdb re-called the 5' RACE reads with MiXCR. The repertoire has a few hundred thousand distinct CDR3 sequences, around 20% of them found once; the top ten carry about 21%. The germline V gene has CDR1 MGHRA and CDR2 YSYEKL. The CDR3 totals 16 residues. V gave up 2 bases and J gave up 6 bases; unmatched junction bases: 8. This clonotype was counted between two and nine times. Its antigen is currently unknown. This receptor was obtained from a man younger than 35 who had mild COVID-19 (a few samples of this study predate the infection). Cell type and time point are not known. The source material was PBMCs or a T cell subset sorted from them (not recorded which). The chain couples TRBV4-1 to TRBJ1-5; 9 nucleotides align to TRBD1. CDR3 sequence (DNA): TGCGCCAGCAGCCAAAGTCGGGACAGGGTTGCTCAGCCCCAGCATTTT. It codes for CASSQSRDRVAQPQHF.